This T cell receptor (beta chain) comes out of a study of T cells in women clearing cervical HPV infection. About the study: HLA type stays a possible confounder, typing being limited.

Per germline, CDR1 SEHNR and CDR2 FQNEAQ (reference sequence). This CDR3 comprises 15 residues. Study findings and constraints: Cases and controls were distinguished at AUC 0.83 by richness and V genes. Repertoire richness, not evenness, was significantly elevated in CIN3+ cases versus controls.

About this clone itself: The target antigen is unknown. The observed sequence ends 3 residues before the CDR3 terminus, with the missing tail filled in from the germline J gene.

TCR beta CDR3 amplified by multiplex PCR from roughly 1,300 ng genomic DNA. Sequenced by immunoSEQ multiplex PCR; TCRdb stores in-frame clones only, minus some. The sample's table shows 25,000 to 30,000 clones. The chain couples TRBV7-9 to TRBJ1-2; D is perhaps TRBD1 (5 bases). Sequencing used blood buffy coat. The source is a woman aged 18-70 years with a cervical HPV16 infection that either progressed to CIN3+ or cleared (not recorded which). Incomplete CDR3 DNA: TGTGCCAGCAGCTTAGTGAGGGGATCCTACAATGAC. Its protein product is CASSLVRGSYND. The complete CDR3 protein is CASSLVRGSYNDYTF.